One and the same sample provided the 5 T cell receptor beta chains below, sequenced in a study of T cell repertoires in cytomegalovirus infection. These receptors' antigens are unknown. TCRdb re-analysed the reads in MiXCR, keeping a single row per CDR3 protein. This sample yields 900,000 to 950,000 distinct CDR3 sequences, of which 30% to 40% are seen a single time; 13% belongs to the top ten. The specimen was cultured CD8+ T cells from PBMCs, collected from culture after CMV antigen stimulation. Receptors were obtained from a human donor in good health (CMV status not recorded). Some clones in this sample may be carry-over from other donors' samples.

This clonotype has only a few counts. The chain is built from TRBV11-2 and TRBJ2-1; 8 bases line up with TRBD2. The germline CDR1 and CDR2 sequences are SGHAT and FQNNGV. With 0 bases clipped from V and 3 bases from J, the junction kept 7 bases outside the gene matches. This CDR3 contains 17 residues. Here the CDR3 reads CASSLDFGGGVYNEQFF. The CDR3 DNA is TGTGCCAGCAGCTTAGATTTCGGGGGGGGGGTCTACAATGAGCAGTTCTTC.

In its sample, this clonotype was seen a few times. This chain uses TRBV6-6 with TRBJ2-2; weak D call: TRBD2 (6 bases). CDR1 and CDR2 (germline): MNHNY, SVGAGI (reference sequence). This CDR3 contains 15 residues. V lost 2 bases to trimming and J lost 4 bases, with 11 bases between them. The CDR3 nucleotides read TGTGCCAGCAGTTACCTGCAGGGAGGCACCGGGGAGCTGTTTTTT. It codes for CASSYLQGGTGELFF.

V gene TRBV6-5 combines with J gene TRBJ2-5, with 8 bases aligning to TRBD2. CDR1 MNHEY and CDR2 SVGAGI come from the germline V gene. The CDR3 consists of 16 residues. V lost 6 bases, J lost 0 bases, and 9 bases stayed unmatched. The CDR3 sequence is CASRPGGGGYQETQYF. As DNA, the CDR3 is TGTGCCAGCAGGCCCGGTGGCGGGGGGTACCAAGAGACCCAGTACTTC.

The chain combines TRBV7-4 with TRBJ2-1; weak D call: TRBD2 (7 bases). V was pared by 7 bases and J by 9 bases, with 13 bases between. This CDR3 has 12 amino acids. The germline V gene has CDR1 SGHVT and CDR2 SQSDAQ. The CDR3 loop is CASMGGQIEQFF. For the CDR3, the DNA is TGTGCCAGCATGGGGGGGCAAATTGAGCAGTTCTTC.

This clonotype has ten or more counts. This chain uses TRBV7-6 with TRBJ2-1; 9 bases agree with TRBD2. Germline CDR1 is SGHVS and CDR2 is FNYEAQ. This CDR3 is 15 amino acids long. The junction had 5 bases not matched to a gene; V was cut back by 5 bases and J by 3 bases. CDR3 residues: CASSPGTSYYNEQFF. The DNA of the CDR3 is TGTGCCAGCAGCCCCGGGACTAGCTACTACAATGAGCAGTTCTTC.